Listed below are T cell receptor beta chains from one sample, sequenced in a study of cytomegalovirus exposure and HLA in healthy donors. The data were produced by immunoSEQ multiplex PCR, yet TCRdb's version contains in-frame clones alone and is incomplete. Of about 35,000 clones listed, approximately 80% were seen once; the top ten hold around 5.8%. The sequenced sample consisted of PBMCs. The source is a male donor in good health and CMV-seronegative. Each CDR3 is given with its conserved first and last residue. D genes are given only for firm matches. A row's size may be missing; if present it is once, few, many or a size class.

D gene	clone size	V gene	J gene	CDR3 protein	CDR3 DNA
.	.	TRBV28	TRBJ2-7	CASSSGYEQYF	TGTGCCAGCAGTTCCGGGTACGAGCAGTACTTC
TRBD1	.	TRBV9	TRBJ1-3	CASSSGQGAGNTIYF	TGTGCCAGCAGCTCAGGACAGGGGGCCGGAAACACCATATATTTT
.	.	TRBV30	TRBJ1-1	CAWRLGPNTEAFF	TGTGCCTGGAGACTTGGTCCCAACACTGAAGCTTTCTTT
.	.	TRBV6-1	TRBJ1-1	CASSEGGRTEAFF	TGTGCCAGCAGTGAGGGGGGGCGCACTGAAGCCTTCTTT
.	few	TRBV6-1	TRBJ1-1	CASSAGHTSNTEAFF	TGTGCCAGCAGTGCAGGACACACCTCGAACACTGAAGCTTTCTTT
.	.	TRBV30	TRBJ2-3	CAWGGYSTDTQYF	TGTGCCTGGGGGGGGTATAGCACAGATACGCAGTATTTT
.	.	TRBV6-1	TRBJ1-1	CASSETREGAEAFF	TGTGCCAGCAGTGAAACTCGGGAGGGCGCTGAAGCTTTCTTT
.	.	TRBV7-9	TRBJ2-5	CASSPSLETQYF	TGTGCCAGCAGCCCTAGCTTAGAGACCCAGTACTTC
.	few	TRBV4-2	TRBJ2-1	CASSQEGATGSSYNEQFF	TGTGCCAGCAGCCAAGAAGGGGCGACTGGATCCTCCTACAATGAGCAGTTCTTC
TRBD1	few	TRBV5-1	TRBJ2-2	CASSPQTGGSTGELFF	TGCGCCAGCAGCCCTCAGACAGGGGGCAGCACCGGGGAGCTGTTTTTT
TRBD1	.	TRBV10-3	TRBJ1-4	CAISEGSGQGTTNEKLFF	TGTGCCATCAGTGAAGGATCGGGACAGGGCACAACTAATGAAAAACTGTTTTTT
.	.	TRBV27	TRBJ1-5	CASSSGIGNQPQHF	TGTGCCAGCAGTTCAGGGATCGGCAATCAGCCCCAGCATTTT
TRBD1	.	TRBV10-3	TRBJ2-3	CAINLQGRSTDTQYF	TGTGCCATCAACCTACAGGGGCGGAGCACAGATACGCAGTATTTT
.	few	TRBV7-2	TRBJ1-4	CASSFTWTNEKLFF	TGTGCCAGCAGCTTCACATGGACTAATGAAAAACTGTTTTTT
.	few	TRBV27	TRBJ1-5	CASSRTGQGNQPQHF	TGTGCCAGCAGTCGAACAGGTCAGGGCAATCAGCCCCAGCATTTT
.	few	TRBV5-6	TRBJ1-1	CASSLAPTFNTEAFF	TGTGCCAGCAGCTTGGCCCCGACTTTTAACACTGAAGCTTTCTTT
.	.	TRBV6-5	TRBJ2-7	CASTDSPLSYEQYF	TGTGCCAGCACTGACAGCCCCCTCTCCTACGAGCAGTACTTC
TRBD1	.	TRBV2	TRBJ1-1	CASRERTGVLWTEAFF	TGTGCCAGCAGGGAGAGGACAGGAGTGTTATGGACTGAAGCTTTCTTT
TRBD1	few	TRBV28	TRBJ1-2	CASSPPGQGGGYTF	TGTGCCAGCAGCCCCCCGGGACAGGGGGGCGGCTACACCTTC
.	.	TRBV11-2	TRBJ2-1	CASSSRSGRANEQFF	TGTGCCAGCAGCTCCCGTTCGGGCAGGGCCAATGAGCAGTTCTTC
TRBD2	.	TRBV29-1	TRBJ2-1	CSVEIWTSGGKIRFF	TGCAGCGTTGAAATATGGACTAGCGGGGGAAAAATCCGGTTCTTC
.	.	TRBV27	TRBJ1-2	CASSGQSNSGSYTF	TGTGCCAGCAGTGGACAGAGCAACTCAGGTAGCTACACCTTC
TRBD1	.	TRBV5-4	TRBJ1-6	CASSGDRGLGSPLHF	TGTGCCAGCAGCGGAGACAGGGGTCTAGGTTCACCCCTCCACTTT
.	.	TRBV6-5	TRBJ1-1	CASSRGFDTEAFF	TGTGCCAGCTCAAGGGGTTTTGACACTGAAGCTTTCTTT
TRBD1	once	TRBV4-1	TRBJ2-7	CASSLRTGTGSYEQYF	TGCGCCAGCAGCCTTAGAACCGGGACAGGGTCGTACGAGCAGTACTTC
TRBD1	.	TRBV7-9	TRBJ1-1	CASSLPDRQGKAFF	TGTGCCAGCAGCTTACCGGACCGACAGGGGAAAGCTTTCTTT
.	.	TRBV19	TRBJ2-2	CASSIRAGGITGELFF	TGTGCCAGTAGTATTCGTGCGGGTGGAATCACCGGGGAGCTGTTTTTT
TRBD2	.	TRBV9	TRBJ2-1	CASSVEASGGAEEQFF	TGTGCCAGCAGCGTAGAGGCTAGCGGGGGGGCTGAAGAGCAGTTCTTC
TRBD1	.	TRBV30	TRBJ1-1	CAWSGQGRTEAFF	TGTGCCTGGAGCGGACAGGGGAGGACTGAAGCTTTCTTT
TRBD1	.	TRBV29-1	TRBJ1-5	CSVGTGKGVQPQHF	TGCAGCGTGGGGACAGGGAAAGGGGTTCAGCCCCAGCATTTT
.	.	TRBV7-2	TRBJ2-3	CASRTSTDTQYF	TGTGCCAGCAGGACTAGCACAGATACGCAGTATTTT
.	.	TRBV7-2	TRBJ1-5	CASSSYTFSGDYSNQPQHF	TGTGCCAGCAGCTCATATACATTTTCCGGGGACTATAGCAATCAGCCCCAGCATTTT
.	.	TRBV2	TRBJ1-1	CASRGWTLGDTEAFF	TGTGCCAGCAGGGGTTGGACTTTGGGCGACACTGAAGCTTTCTTT
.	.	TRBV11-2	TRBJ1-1	CASSWTLNTEAFF	TGTGCCAGCAGCTGGACACTGAACACTGAAGCTTTCTTT
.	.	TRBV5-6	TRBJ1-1	CASSLARVEAFF	TGTGCCAGCAGCTTGGCGAGGGTTGAAGCTTTCTTT
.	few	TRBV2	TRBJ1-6	CASSPQEPFNSPLHF	TGTGCCAGCAGCCCACAGGAGCCTTTTAATTCACCCCTCCACTTT
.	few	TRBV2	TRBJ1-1	CASSEVETGQNTEAFF	TGTGCCAGCAGTGAAGTAGAGACAGGACAGAACACTGAAGCTTTCTTT
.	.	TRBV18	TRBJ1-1	CASSPREGDTEAFF	TGTGCCAGCTCACCTAGGGAAGGGGACACTGAAGCTTTCTTT
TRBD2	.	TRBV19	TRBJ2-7	CASSSGSVLYEQYF	TGTGCCAGTAGTAGCGGGAGTGTTCTATACGAGCAGTACTTC
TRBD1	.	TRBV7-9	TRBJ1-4	CASSSRRVGGDNEKLFF	TGTGCCAGCAGCTCACGGCGAGTAGGGGGCGACAATGAAAAACTGTTTTTT
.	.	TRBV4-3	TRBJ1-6	CASSQGEGQGSSPLHF	TGCGCCAGCAGCCAAGGCGAAGGGCAGGGTTCTTCACCCCTCCACTTT
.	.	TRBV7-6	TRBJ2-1	CASSLTGGFYNEQFF	TGTGCCAGCAGCTTGACAGGCGGATTTTACAATGAGCAGTTCTTC
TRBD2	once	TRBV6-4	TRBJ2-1	CASSDSSGSYNEQFF	TGTGCCAGCAGTGACTCTAGCGGGAGCTACAATGAGCAGTTCTTC
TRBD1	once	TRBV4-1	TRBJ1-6	CASSQGRQGWKNSPLHF	TGCGCCAGCAGCCAAGGCCGACAGGGGTGGAAGAATTCACCCCTCCACTTT
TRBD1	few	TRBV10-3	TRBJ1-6	CAISGGTGNNSPLHF	TGTGCCATCAGCGGGGGGACAGGGAACAATTCACCCCTCCACTTT
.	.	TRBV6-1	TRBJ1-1	CHTRGTYTEAFF	TGTCATACCCGGGGAACGTACACTGAAGCTTTCTTT
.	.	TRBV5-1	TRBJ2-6	CVSSWTGTQGSGANVLTF	TGCGTCAGCAGCTGGACCGGGACACAAGGGTCTGGGGCCAACGTCCTGACTTTC
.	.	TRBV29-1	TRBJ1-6	CSANEGVGSPLHF	TGCAGCGCAAATGAGGGGGTGGGTTCACCCCTCCACTTT
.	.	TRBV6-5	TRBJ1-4	CASRPRGVTNEKLFF	TGTGCCAGCAGACCCCGCGGGGTCACTAATGAAAAACTGTTTTTT
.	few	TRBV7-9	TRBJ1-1	CASNPKTGNTEAFF	TGTGCCAGCAACCCTAAGACAGGGAACACTGAAGCTTTCTTT
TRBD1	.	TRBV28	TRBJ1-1	CASSRPGTGLTEAFF	TGTGCCAGCAGCCGTCCCGGGACAGGGCTTACTGAAGCTTTCTTT
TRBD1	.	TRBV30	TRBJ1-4	CAWSFSGTAVGASEKLFF	TGTGCCTGGAGCTTCTCCGGGACAGCCGTCGGAGCGAGTGAAAAACTGTTTTTT
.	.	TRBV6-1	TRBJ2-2	CASSERGQPGELFF	TGTGCCAGCAGTGAACGAGGACAGCCCGGGGAGCTGTTTTTT
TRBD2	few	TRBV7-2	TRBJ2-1	CASSSTSGPYNEQFF	TGTGCCAGCAGTTCGACTAGCGGGCCCTACAATGAGCAGTTCTTC
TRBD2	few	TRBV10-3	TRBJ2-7	CATGLADYEQYF	TGTGCCACCGGACTAGCTGACTACGAGCAGTACTTC
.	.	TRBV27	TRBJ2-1	CASSFRTLADEQFF	TGTGCCAGCAGTTTTAGGACTCTTGCCGATGAGCAGTTCTTC
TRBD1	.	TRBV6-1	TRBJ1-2	CASSEVGQYGYTF	TGTGCCAGCAGTGAAGTGGGACAGTATGGCTACACCTTC
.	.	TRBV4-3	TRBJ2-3	CASSRQLSSGGEDTQYF	TGCGCCAGCAGCCGGCAGCTCTCCAGCGGAGGGGAGGATACGCAGTATTTT
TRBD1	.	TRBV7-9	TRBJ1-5	CASSSGQGGQPQHF	TGTGCCAGCAGCTCGGGACAGGGCGGGCAGCCCCAGCATTTT